These 16 T cell receptor beta chains were all obtained from the same sample, sequenced in a study of T cells in Graves' hyperthyroidism and ophthalmopathy. TCR beta CDR3 regions were amplified from RNA. RT-PCR in the first round (using the HTBI primer set) targeted the TCR CDR3. From the multiplex PCR reads, TCRdb called clonotypes with MiXCR, one entry per CDR3 protein. Of about 260,000 distinct CDR3 sequences listed, approximately 26% are singletons. Input material: blood. Receptors were obtained from a man aged 35-49 years with Graves' hyperthyroidism that later progressed to Graves' ophthalmopathy.

The chain joins TRBV5-6 to TRBJ2-5, with a tentative D call TRBD2 (7 bases). There are 16 residues in the CDR3. The germline gives CDR1 SGHDT, CDR2 YYEEEE. Trimming pared 1 base from V and 2 bases from J, leaving 15 bases between. The DNA of the CDR3 is TGTGCCAGCAGCTTGTTGCGGGAGAGGGGGCAAGAGACCCAGTACTTC. Translation: CASSLLRERGQETQYF.

This clonotype appeared many times. The chain joins TRBV19 to TRBJ1-2; D not certain. Deletions cut 3 bases from V and 4 bases from J, with 12 bases between. Germline CDR1 reads LNHDA; CDR2 reads SQIVND (reference sequence). The CDR3 is 14 amino acids. The CDR3 nucleotides are TGTGCCAGTAGTATCTCCCCGCAGCCCTATGGCTACACCTTC. Its translation: CASSISPQPYGYTF.

This clonotype was detected a few times. The chain links TRBV12-3 or TRBV12-4 to TRBJ2-5, with TRBD2 identical over 9 bases. The CDR3 length is 15 residues. The ends lost 1 base at V and 9 bases at J; junction bases unmatched: 9. The CDR3 sequence is CASSLESGRTGAQYF. The CDR3 DNA reads as TGTGCCAGCAGTTTAGAGAGCGGGAGGACCGGGGCCCAGTACTTC.

V gene TRBV12-3 or TRBV12-4 combines with J gene TRBJ2-2; D is perhaps TRBD1 (7 bases). V lost 3 bases to trimming and J lost 0 bases, with 14 bases between them. The CDR3 spans 17 residues. CDR3 DNA: TGTGCCAGCAGTTTCCCGACAGGGACTTCGAACACCGGGGAGCTGTTTTTT. Translating it yields CASSFPTGTSNTGELFF.

This clonotype was seen many times. The DNA for the CDR3 is TGCAGTGCAAGACTGACAGGGACGAACACTGAAGCTTTCTTT. This translates into CSARLTGTNTEAFF. The chain has TRBV20-1 and TRBJ1-1; 7 bases align to TRBD1. CDR3 length: 14 amino acids. Germline CDR1 DFQATT, CDR2 SNEGSKA (reference sequence). Unmatched junction bases numbered 8, after V lost 6 bases and J lost 1 base.

This clonotype was seen a few times. This may be a read error, as it is one base from a much larger clone. This rearrangement joins TRBV7-9 to TRBJ2-5, with 10 bases lining up with TRBD1. Per germline, CDR1 SEHNR and CDR2 FQNEAQ (reference sequence). CDR3 length: 15 amino acids. The CDR3 protein is CANSTRQGALETQYF. The DNA for the CDR3 is TGTGCCAACAGCACCCGACAGGGGGCATTGGAGACCCAGTACTTC. Drawing the rest from reference TRBV7-9 and TRBJ2-5, the complete variable domain is DTGVSQNPRHKITKRGQNVTFRCDPISEHNRLYWYRQTLGQGPEFLTYFQNEAQLEKSRLLSDRFSAERPKGSFSTLEIQRTEQGDSAMYLCANSTRQGALETQYFGPGTRLLVL.

At least ten counts were recorded for this clonotype. The chain carries TRBV6-5 and TRBJ2-7; D is tentatively TRBD1 or TRBD2 (6 bases each). Germline V gene lookup returns CDR1 MNHEY and CDR2 SVGAGI. The CDR3 runs 15 residues. With 2 bases removed from V and 6 bases from J, the gap between germline ends came to 17 bases. For the CDR3, the DNA is TGTGCCAGCAGTTACAGCTTCGGGGGCGCGTCCGAGCAGTACTTC. Encoded protein: CASSYSFGGASEQYF.

The rearrangement uses TRBV12-3 or TRBV12-4 and TRBJ1-2; 7 bases agree with TRBD1. The CDR3 contains 15 residues. The trim removed 7 bases at V and 8 bases at J, leaving 16 bases unmatched. This CDR3 is CASKEKGRGREGYTF. The CDR3 bases are TGTGCCAGCAAAGAAAAGGGAAGGGGGCGCGAGGGCTACACCTTC.

This clonotype was counted many times. This chain connects TRBV7-8 to TRBJ2-7, with 12 bases identical to TRBD2. The CDR3 has 15 amino acids. Germline CDR1 and CDR2: SGHVS and FQNEAQ. V lost 10 bases, J lost 7 bases, and 14 bases stayed unmatched. The DNA of the CDR3 is TGTGCCACCCTGCCCCTAGCGGGAGGGATCGGTGAGCAGTACTTC. Residues: CATLPLAGGIGEQYF.

There are many counts of this clonotype. This sequence joins TRBV5-1 and TRBJ1-1; D unclear. Trimming left V 4 bases short and J 0 bases short, with 10 bases between. Germline V gene data show CDR1 as SGHRS and CDR2 as YFSETQ. The CDR3 loop spans 14 amino acids. DNA for the CDR3: TGCGCCAGCAGCCCTTCGAGGATGAACACTGAAGCTTTCTTT. Translation: CASSPSRMNTEAFF.

This clonotype was recorded at least ten times. This sequence joins TRBV10-2 and TRBJ2-7; 7 bases align to TRBD1. The junction had 9 bases not matched to a gene; V was cut back by 0 bases and J by 1 base. Germline-derived CDR1 and CDR2 are WSHSY and SAAADI. The length of the CDR3 is 17 residues. The CDR3 nucleotides are TGCGCCAGCAGTGAGTCGATAGGGCAGACAGGGTCCTACGAGCAGTACTTC. It codes for CASSESIGQTGSYEQYF.

This clonotype was detected ten times or more. DNA of the CDR3: TGTGCCAGCAGCGTAGGCGCTGGGGGGGTGGCAGAGACCCAGTACTTC. This translates into CASSVGAGGVAETQYF. The chain has TRBV9 and TRBJ2-5; 7 positions agree with TRBD2. This CDR3 is 16 amino acids long. From germline, CDR1 is SGDLS and CDR2 YYNGEE. Trimming took 0 bases from V and 4 from J; bases not matched to a gene: 9.

V gene TRBV7-2 combines with J gene TRBJ2-5; 9 bases are shared with TRBD2. Germline V CDR1 and CDR2: SGHTA, FQGNSA. V shed 4 bases and J 5 bases; nucleotides not matched to a gene: 5. CDR3 length: 14 amino acids. In DNA, the CDR3 is TGTGCCAGCAGCTCGGCGGGAGGGCGGGAGACCCAGTACTTC. Translating gives CASSSAGGRETQYF.

This chain connects TRBV28 to TRBJ2-7; 9 bases match TRBD1. J gave up 6 bases and V 7 bases, and 10 bases lay outside the gene matches. This CDR3 spans 14 amino acids. The germline V gene encodes CDR1 MDHEN and CDR2 SYDVKM. Here the CDR3 DNA reads TGTGCCAGCACTACCGGGACAGGGTTTGGCGAGCAGTACTTC. It translates to CASTTGTGFGEQYF.

The chain recombines TRBV30 with TRBJ1-2, with D possibly matching TRBD1 (6 bases). V lost 0 bases, J lost 4 bases, and 6 bases lay in between. The CDR3 length is 12 residues. CDR1 is GTSNPN and CDR2 is SVGIG in the germline V gene (reference sequence). DNA of the CDR3: TGTGCCTGGAGTGTACAGGGCTATGGCTACACCTTC. Translation: CAWSVQGYGYTF.

This chain connects TRBV12-3 or TRBV12-4 to TRBJ2-7, with TRBD1 matching over 9 bases. The CDR3 spans 14 residues. The V segment lost 6 bases and the J segment 5 bases; nucleotides outside the gene matches: 8. Here the CDR3 reads CASSLGQGWDEQYF. CDR3 in DNA: TGTGCCAGCAGCCTGGGACAGGGATGGGACGAGCAGTACTTC.